This T cell receptor (beta chain) was retrieved from a study of T cells in localized non-small cell lung cancer. Of note for this clone: No antigen is known for it.

Measured with immunoSEQ multiplex PCR; TCRdb has only the in-frame clones, and not every one. The data hold 70,000 to 100,000 clones, with approximately 91% observed a single time. Germline V gives CDR1 SGHDT, CDR2 YYEEEE. This CDR3 comprises 16 residues. With 0 bases removed from V and 0 bases from J, the gap between germline ends came to 10 bases. Study-level points and caveats: Investigators sequenced only a single tumor region, leaving heterogeneity possible. Adjacent uninvolved lung had the highest clonality, suggesting focused antigen responses. Greater blood T cell density accompanied longer overall survival.

V is TRBV5-6 and J is TRBJ2-1; possibly TRBD2 for D (6 bases). Sequences were derived from PBMCs, sampled before any cancer treatment. This sequence originates from a woman aged 35-75 years with stage II squamous cell lung carcinoma. In nucleotides, the CDR3 is TGTGCCAGCAGCTTGGATGCGGGGAGCTCCTACAATGAGCAGTTCTTC. Protein product: CASSLDAGSSYNEQFF.